A selection of T cell receptor beta chains follows, all from one sample in a study of OX40 agonist ivuxolimab in advanced cancers. This table comes from immunoSEQ multiplex PCR, and its TCRdb copy is limited to in-frame clones, with some not included. The sample lists about 79,000 clones; approximately 85% were seen once. The sequencing used CD4+ or CD8+ T cells sorted from blood, collected in a trial of the OX40 agonist ivuxolimab. Source of these receptors: an adult with an advanced solid tumor such as melanoma, head and neck, liver or kidney cancer. The CDR3 runs from the conserved cysteine through the conserved F or W. A D gene is named only where the DNA matches it firmly. Clone size appears in some rows only: once, few, many, or a class for an expanded clone.

>.|TRBV2|TRBD2|TRBJ2-3
TGTGCCGCCAACAACCTAGCGGGAGTTACAGATACGCAGTATTTT
CAANNLAGVTDTQYF
>.|TRBV2|.|TRBJ2-7
TGTGCCAGCAGTGAGCGACGGGGGAGCTCCTACGAGCAGTACTTC
CASSERRGSSYEQYF
>.|TRBV4-2|.|TRBJ1-6
TGTGCCAGCAGCCAAGATCCGAGCAGGTACTCACCCCTCCACTTT
CASSQDPSRYSPLHF
>.|TRBV10-3|.|TRBJ2-5
TGTGCCATCAGTGACCCAGATTTGGAGACCCAGTACTTC
CAISDPDLETQYF
>.|TRBV25-1|.|TRBJ2-1
TGTGCCAGCAGCCCGGACAGAGACAATGAGCAGTTCTTC
CASSPDRDNEQFF
>.|TRBV13|.|TRBJ2-7
TGTGCCAGCAGCTTAATGGGACCAACCCACGAGCAGTACTTC
CASSLMGPTHEQYF
>once|TRBV28|TRBD2|TRBJ2-7
TGTGCCAGCAGTTTCCAGGACCCTAGCGGGAGGAGGGAGCAGTACTTC
CASSFQDPSGRREQYF
>.|TRBV2|TRBD1|TRBJ2-7
TGTGCCAGCAGGACAGGGGGTCGTTCCTACGAGCAGTACTTC
CASRTGGRSYEQYF
>once|TRBV5-1|.|TRBJ2-7
TGCGCCAGCAGCTTGGGGGGGACACAATCGTACGAGCAGTACTTC
CASSLGGTQSYEQYF
>.|TRBV9|.|TRBJ2-7
TGTGCCAGCAGCATTAGCGGTGGGGTCTCCTACGAGCAGTACTTC
CASSISGGVSYEQYF
>once|TRBV7-8|.|TRBJ1-1
TGTGCCAGCAGCCCTCGGGATAACGGCCCCCCTGAAGCTTTCTTT
CASSPRDNGPPEAFF
>once|TRBV28|.|TRBJ1-1
TGTGCCAGCAGCCCCGATTTTGAAGCTTTCTTT
CASSPDFEAFF
>.|TRBV7-2|.|TRBJ2-1
TGTGCCAGCAGCCAGAGCGTCCGCTCCTACAATGAGCAGTTCTTC
CASSQSVRSYNEQFF
>once|TRBV5-4|.|TRBJ2-5
TGTGCCAGCAGCTCGCGGCGACAGAGTCAAGAGACCCAGTACTTC
CASSSRRQSQETQYF
>few|TRBV5-1|.|TRBJ2-7
TGCGCCAGCAGCCCCGAAGGCAGGGCCCGGCAGTACTTC
CASSPEGRARQYF
>.|TRBV7-2|.|TRBJ2-2
TGTGCCAGCAGCTTAGATCGGAGGTCCGAGCTGTTTTTT
CASSLDRRSELFF
>few|TRBV9|.|TRBJ1-4
TGTGCCAGCAGCGTAACAGCAACTAATGAAAAACTGTTTTTT
CASSVTATNEKLFF
>.|TRBV28|TRBD2|TRBJ2-3
TGTGCCAGCAGTTACCTAGCGGGAGCCTTAGATACGCAGTATTTT
CASSYLAGALDTQYF
>.|TRBV5-1|.|TRBJ2-7
TGCGCCACCAAAACTGGGGTTTCTGACGAGCAGTACTTC
CATKTGVSDEQYF
>.|TRBV5-1|TRBD1|TRBJ2-3
TGCGCCAGCAGCTTGGTACAGGGGGCAGATACGCAGTATTTT
CASSLVQGADTQYF
>.|TRBV30|.|TRBJ1-6
TGTGCCTGGAACTACGGGGGGGATTCACCCCTCCACTTT
CAWNYGGDSPLHF
>once|TRBV6-6|.|TRBJ2-7
TGTGCCAGCAGTTATTGGGGGTCGCGACACGAGCAGTACTTC
CASSYWGSRHEQYF
>.|TRBV18|.|TRBJ2-3
TGTGCCAGCTCACGCAAAACAGTTCCGGCAGATACGCAGTATTTT
CASSRKTVPADTQYF
>few|TRBV7-2|.|TRBJ2-1
TGTGCCAGCAGCTTAGTATGGCTTGAGCAGTTCTTC
CASSLVWLEQFF
>.|TRBV7-7|.|TRBJ2-5
TGTGCTAGCAGCAGGGACAAGCAAGAGACCCAGTACTTC
CASSRDKQETQYF
>.|TRBV19|TRBD1|TRBJ1-4
TGTGCCAGTAACGAACAGGGGTGGACTAATGAAAAACTGTTTTTT
CASNEQGWTNEKLFF
>.|TRBV5-4|TRBD1|TRBJ2-7
TGTGCCAGCAGCTTGGACAGGGGGAACGAGCAGTACTTC
CASSLDRGNEQYF
>.|TRBV27|.|TRBJ2-7
TGTGCCAGCAGTTTATCAGTCGGGGGTAACGAGCAGTACTTC
CASSLSVGGNEQYF
>.|TRBV28|.|TRBJ1-1
TGTGCCAGCAGTTTAGTCCCCTTGACAGACACTGAAGCTTTCTTT
CASSLVPLTDTEAFF
>.|TRBV28|.|TRBJ2-3
TGTGCCAGCAACCCGGCCCGTTTCTGGTCGCAGTATTTT
CASNPARFWSQYF